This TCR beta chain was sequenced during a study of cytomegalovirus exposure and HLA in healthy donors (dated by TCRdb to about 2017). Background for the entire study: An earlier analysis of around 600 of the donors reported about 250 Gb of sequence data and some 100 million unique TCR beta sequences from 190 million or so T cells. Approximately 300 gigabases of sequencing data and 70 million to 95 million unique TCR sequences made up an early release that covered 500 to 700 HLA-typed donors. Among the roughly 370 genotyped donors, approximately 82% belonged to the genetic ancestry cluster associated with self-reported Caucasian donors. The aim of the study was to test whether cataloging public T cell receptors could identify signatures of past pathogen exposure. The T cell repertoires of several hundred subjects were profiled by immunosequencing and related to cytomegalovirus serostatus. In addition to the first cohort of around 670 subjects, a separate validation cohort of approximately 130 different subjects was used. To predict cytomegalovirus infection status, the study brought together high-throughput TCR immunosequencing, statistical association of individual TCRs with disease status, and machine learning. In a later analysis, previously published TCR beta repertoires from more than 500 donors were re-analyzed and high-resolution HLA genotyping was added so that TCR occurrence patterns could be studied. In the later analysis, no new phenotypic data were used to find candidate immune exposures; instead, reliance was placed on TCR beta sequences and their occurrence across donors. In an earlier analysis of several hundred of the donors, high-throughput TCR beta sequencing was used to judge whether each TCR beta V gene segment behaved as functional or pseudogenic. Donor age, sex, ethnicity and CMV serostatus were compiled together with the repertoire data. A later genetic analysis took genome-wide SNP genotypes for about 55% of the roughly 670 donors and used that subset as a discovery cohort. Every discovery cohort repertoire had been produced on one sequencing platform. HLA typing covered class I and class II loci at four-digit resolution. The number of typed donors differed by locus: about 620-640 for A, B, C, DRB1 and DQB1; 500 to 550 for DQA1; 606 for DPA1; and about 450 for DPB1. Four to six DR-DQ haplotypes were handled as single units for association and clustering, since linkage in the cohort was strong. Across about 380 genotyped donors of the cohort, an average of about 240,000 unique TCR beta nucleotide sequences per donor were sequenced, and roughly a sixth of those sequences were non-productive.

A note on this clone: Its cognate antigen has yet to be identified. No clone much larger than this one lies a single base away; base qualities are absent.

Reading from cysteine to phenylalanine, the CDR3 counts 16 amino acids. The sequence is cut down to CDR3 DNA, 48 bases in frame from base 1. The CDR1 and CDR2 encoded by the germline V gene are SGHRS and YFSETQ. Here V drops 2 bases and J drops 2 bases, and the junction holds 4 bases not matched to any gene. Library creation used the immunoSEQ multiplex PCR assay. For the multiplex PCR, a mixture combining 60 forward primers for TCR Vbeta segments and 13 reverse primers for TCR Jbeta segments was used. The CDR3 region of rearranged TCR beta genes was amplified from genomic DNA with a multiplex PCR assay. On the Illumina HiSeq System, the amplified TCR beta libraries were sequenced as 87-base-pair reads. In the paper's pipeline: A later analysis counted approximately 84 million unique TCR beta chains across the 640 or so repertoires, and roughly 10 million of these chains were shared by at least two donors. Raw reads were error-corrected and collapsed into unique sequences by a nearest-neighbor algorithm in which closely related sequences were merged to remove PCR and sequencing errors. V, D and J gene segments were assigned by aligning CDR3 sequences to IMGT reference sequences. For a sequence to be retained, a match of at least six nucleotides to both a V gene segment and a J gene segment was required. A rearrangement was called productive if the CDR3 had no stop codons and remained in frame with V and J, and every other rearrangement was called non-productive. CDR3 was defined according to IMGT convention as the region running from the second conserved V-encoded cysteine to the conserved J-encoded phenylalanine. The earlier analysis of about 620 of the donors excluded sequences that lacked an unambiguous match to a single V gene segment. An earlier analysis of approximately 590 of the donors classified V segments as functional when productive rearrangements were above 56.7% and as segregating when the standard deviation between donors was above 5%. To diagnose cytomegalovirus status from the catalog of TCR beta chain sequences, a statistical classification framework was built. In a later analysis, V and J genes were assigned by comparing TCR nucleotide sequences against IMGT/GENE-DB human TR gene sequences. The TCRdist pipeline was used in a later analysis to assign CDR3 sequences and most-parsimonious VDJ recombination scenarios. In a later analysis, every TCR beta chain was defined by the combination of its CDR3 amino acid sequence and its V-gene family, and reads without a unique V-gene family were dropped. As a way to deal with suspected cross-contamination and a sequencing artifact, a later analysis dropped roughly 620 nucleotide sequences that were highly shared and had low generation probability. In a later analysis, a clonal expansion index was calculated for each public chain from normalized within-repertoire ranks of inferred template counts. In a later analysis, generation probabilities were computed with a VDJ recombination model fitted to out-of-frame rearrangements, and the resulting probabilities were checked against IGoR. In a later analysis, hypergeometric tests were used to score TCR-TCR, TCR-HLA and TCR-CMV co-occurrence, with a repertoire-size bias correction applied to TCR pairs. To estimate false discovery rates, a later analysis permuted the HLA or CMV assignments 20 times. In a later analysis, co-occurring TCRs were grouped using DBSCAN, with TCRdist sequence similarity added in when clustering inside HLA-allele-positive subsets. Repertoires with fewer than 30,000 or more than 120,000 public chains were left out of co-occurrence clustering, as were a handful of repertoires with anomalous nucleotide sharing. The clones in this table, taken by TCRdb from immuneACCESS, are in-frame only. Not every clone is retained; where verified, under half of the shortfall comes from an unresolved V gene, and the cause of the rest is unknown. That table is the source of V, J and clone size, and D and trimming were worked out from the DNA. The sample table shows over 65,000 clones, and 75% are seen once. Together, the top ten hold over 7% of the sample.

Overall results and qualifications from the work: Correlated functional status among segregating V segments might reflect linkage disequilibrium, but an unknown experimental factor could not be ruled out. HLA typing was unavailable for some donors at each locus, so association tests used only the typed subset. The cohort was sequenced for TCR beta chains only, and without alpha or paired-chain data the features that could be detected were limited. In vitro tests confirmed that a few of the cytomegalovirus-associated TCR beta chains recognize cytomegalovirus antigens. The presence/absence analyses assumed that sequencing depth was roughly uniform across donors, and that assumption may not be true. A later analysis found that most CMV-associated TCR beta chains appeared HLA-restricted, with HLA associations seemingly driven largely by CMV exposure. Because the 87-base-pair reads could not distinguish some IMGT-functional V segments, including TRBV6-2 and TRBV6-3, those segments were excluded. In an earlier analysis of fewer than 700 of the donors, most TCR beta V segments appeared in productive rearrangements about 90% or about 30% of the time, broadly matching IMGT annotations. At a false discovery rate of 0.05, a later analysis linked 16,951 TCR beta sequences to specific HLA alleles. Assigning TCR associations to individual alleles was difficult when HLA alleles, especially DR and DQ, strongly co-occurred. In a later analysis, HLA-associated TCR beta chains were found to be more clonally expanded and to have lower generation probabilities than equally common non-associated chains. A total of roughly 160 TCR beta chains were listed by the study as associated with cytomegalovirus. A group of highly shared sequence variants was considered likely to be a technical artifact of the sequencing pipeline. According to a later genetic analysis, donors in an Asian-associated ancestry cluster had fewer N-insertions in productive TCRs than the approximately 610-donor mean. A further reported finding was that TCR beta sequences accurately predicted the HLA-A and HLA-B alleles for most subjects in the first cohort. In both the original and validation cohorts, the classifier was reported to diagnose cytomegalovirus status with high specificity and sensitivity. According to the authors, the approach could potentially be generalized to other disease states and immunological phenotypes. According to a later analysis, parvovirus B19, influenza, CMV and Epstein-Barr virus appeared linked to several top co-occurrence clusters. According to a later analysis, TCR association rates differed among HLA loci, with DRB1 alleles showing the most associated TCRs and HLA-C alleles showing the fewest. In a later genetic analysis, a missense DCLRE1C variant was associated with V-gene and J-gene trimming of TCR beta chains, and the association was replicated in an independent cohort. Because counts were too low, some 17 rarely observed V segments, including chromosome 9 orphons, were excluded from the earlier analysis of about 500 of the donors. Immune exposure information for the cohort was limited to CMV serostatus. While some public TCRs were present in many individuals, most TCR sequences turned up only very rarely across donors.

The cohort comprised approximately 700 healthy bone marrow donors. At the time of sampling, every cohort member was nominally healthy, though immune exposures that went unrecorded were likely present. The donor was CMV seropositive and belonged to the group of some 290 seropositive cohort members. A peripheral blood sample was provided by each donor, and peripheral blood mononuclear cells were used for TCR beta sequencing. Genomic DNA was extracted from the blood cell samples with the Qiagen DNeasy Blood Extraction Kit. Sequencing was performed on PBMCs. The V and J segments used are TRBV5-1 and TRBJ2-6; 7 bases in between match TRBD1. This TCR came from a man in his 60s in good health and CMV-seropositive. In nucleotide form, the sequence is TGCGCCAGCAGCTTACCCGACAGGGCTGGGGCCAACGTCCTGACTTTC. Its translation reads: CASSLPDRAGANVLTF.